The 8 T cell receptor beta chains below come from one sample, sequenced in a study of T cells in Graves' hyperthyroidism and ophthalmopathy (dated by TCRdb to between 2017 and 2020). Library method: multiplex PCR. The instrument was an Illumina HiSeq 2000. TCR beta CDR3 regions were amplified from RNA transcripts. A first-round RT-PCR of the TCR CDR3 used the HTBI primer set with the Qiagen OneStep RT-PCR kit. TCRdb reworked the public reads: Q25 trimming with fastp, MiXCR clone assembly, productive beta chains retained. Each entry is one CDR3 protein sequence, shown with its most common DNA and genes. For this sample there are over 500,000 distinct CDR3 sequences; around 43% appear just once. The biggest ten clones account for about two fifths of the sample. The sample was peripheral blood or thyroid tissue (not recorded which). These receptors all stem from an adult woman with Graves' disease, either hyperthyroidism or ophthalmopathy (not recorded which).

The sample holds a few counts of this clonotype. The chain joins TRBV19 to TRBJ2-5; 7 nucleotides line up with TRBD1. CDR3 size: 15 residues. With 9 bases clipped from V and 2 bases from J, the junction kept 12 bases outside the gene matches. Germline lookup yields CDR1 LNHDA and CDR2 SQIVND (reference sequence). The CDR3: CASSHKGTVQETQYF. CDR3 coding DNA: TGTGCCAGCAGCCATAAAGGGACAGTGCAAGAGACCCAGTACTTC.

The sample holds many counts of this clonotype. The chain is built from TRBV29-1 and TRBJ1-2, with 9 nucleotides matching TRBD1. The CDR3 is made up of 13 amino acids. V dropped 8 bases and J dropped 7; count of bases not matched to a gene: 11. The germline gives CDR1 SQVTM, CDR2 ANQGSEA. Here the CDR3 reads CSFGQGTDSGYTF. CDR3 sequence (DNA): TGCAGCTTTGGACAGGGGACGGATTCTGGCTACACCTTC.

This clonotype was detected a few times. The rearrangement links TRBV6-1 to TRBJ2-2, with D possibly being TRBD1 or TRBD2 (5 bases each). The CDR3 loop spans 14 amino acids. V lost 6 bases, J lost 8 bases, and 16 bases lay in between. CDR1 and CDR2 (germline): MNHNS, SASEGT. Written as DNA, the CDR3 is TGTGCCAGCAGCCGGGGACCGGGGAATGGGGAGCTGTTTTTT. Translation gives CASSRGPGNGELFF.

This clonotype was observed at least ten times. The J gene is TRBJ1-2, the V gene TRBV12-3 or TRBV12-4; TRBD1 agrees at 10 bases. The ends lost 5 bases at V and 7 bases at J; junction bases unmatched: 4. CDR3 length equals 13 residues. CDR3 coding DNA: TGTGCCAGCAGTCAAGGGACAGGGGTTGGCTACACCTTC. Amino acids: CASSQGTGVGYTF.

This chain joins TRBV29-1 and TRBJ1-1, with a tentative D call TRBD1 (6 bases). With 3 bases removed from V and 10 bases from J, the gap between germline ends came to 18 bases. In germline, CDR1 is SQVTM, CDR2 ANQGSEA. The CDR3 is 13 amino acids. The CDR3, as DNA: TGCAGCGTTGAGGGTCTGGGGGGCGGGTTAGCTTTCTTT. Translated, it gives CSVEGLGGGLAFF. Full variable domain (outside the CDR3, taken from reference TRBV29-1 and TRBJ1-1): SAVISQKPSRDICQRGTSLTIQCQVDSQVTMMFWYRQQPGQSLTLIATANQGSEATYESGFVIDKFPISRPNLTFSTLTVSNMSPEDSSIYLCSVEGLGGGLAFFGQGTRLTVV.

This sequence joins TRBV7-9 and TRBJ2-6; unclear D gene. The ends were cut back, 5 bases at V and 4 bases at J, with 9 bases in the middle. The CDR3 length is 14 residues. Germline V lookup: CDR1 SEHNR, CDR2 FQNEAQ (reference sequence). CDR3: CASSAVRGANVLTF. CDR3 in DNA: TGTGCCAGCAGCGCGGTGCGGGGGGCCAACGTCCTGACTTTC.

The CDR3 DNA sequence: TGCAGTGCTGACCCGAGGGGATTGCGGGGGGCGAGCGCTGAAGCTTTCTTT. Translating it yields CSADPRGLRGASAEAFF. The J gene is TRBJ1-1, the V gene TRBV20-1, with D possibly matching TRBD1 (6 bases). This CDR3 spans 17 amino acids. The germline gives CDR1 DFQATT, CDR2 SNEGSKA (reference sequence). Trimming removed 5 bases from V and 6 bases from J, with 28 bases in between.

This clonotype was found once. V is TRBV9 and J is TRBJ1-2, with 7 nucleotides matching TRBD1. Germline trimming cut 4 bases from V and 3 bases from J; bases unmatched to any gene: 6. This CDR3 has 14 residues. Germline CDR1 reads SGDLS; CDR2 reads YYNGEE. The CDR3 protein is CASSPGGTDYGYTF. DNA for the CDR3: TGTGCCAGCAGCCCAGGGGGGACAGACTATGGCTACACCTTC.